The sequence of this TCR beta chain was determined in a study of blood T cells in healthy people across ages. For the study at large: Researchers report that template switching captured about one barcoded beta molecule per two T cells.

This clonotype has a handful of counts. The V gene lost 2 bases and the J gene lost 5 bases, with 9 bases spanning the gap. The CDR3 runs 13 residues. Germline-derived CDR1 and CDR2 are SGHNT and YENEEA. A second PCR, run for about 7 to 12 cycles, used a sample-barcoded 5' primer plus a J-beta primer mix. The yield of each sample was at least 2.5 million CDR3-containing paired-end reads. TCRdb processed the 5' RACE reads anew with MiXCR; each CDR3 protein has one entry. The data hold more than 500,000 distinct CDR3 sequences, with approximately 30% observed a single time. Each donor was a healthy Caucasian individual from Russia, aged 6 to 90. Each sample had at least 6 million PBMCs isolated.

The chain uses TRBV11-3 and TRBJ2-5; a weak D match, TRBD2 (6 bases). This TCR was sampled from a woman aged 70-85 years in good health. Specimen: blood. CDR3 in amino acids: CASSLTSYETQYF. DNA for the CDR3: TGTGCCAGCAGCTTAACTAGCTACGAGACCCAGTACTTC. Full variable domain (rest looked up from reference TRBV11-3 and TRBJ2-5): EAGVVQSPRYKIIEKKQPVAFWCNPISGHNTLYWYLQNLGQGPELLIRYENEEAVDDSQLPKDRFSAERLKGVDSTLKIQPAELGDSAVYLCASSLTSYETQYFGPGTRLLVL.